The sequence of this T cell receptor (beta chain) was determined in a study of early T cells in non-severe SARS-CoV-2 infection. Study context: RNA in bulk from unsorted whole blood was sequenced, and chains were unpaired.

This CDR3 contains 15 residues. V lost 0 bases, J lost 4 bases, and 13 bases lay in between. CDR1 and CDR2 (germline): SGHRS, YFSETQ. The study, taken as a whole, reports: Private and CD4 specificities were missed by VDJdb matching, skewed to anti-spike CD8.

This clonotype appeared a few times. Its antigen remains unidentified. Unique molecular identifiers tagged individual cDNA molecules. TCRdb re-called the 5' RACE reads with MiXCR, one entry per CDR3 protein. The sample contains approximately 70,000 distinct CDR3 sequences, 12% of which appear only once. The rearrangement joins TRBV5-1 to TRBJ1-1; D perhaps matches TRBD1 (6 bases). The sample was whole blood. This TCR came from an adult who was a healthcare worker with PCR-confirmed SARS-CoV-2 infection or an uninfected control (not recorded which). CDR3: CASSLGTVGTTEAFF. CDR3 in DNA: TGCGCCAGCAGCTTGGGGACAGTGGGGACCACTGAAGCTTTCTTT.